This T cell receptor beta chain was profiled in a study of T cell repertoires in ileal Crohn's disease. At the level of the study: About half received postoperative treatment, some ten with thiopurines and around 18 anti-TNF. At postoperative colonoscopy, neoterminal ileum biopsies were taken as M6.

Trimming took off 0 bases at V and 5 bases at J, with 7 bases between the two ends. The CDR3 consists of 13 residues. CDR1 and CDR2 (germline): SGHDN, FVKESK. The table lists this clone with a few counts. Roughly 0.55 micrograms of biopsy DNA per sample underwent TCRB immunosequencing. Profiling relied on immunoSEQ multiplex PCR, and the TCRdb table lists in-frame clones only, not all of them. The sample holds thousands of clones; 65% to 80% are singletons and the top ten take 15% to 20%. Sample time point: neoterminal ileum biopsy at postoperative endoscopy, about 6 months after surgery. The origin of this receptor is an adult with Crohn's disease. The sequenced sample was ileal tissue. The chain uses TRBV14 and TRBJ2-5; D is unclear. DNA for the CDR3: TGTGCCAGCAGCCAAGACCCTATGGAGACCCAGTACTTC. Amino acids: CASSQDPMETQYF.